The present T cell receptor (beta chain) was sequenced within a study of neurological immune-mediated disorders. Synthesis of cDNA was carried out by template-switch 5'RACE. The reaction used 10-nucleotide random UMIs. TCRdb reprocessed the 5' RACE reads with MiXCR, giving one entry per CDR3 protein. Here the sample spans 71,000 or so distinct CDR3 sequences, about an eighth being singletons. This clonotype was seen repeatedly, ten times or more. The target antigen is unknown. Trimming took off 2 bases at V and 1 base at J, with 12 bases between the two ends. Germline V gives CDR1 SGHRS, CDR2 YFSETQ. The CDR3 spans 15 residues. The time point is: longitudinal time-point 1 (baseline). Study outcomes and limitations: Subjects shared no identical expanded-clone CDR3 amino acid sequences, suggesting private TCR-beta repertoires in all groups.

The material sequenced was PBMCs. The chain carries TRBV5-1 and TRBJ1-1; D is perhaps TRBD1 (6 bases). The sequence came from a female donor with HTLV-1-associated myelopathy (HAM/TSP). The CDR3 is CASSFRGGSNTEAFF. As DNA, the CDR3 is TGCGCCAGCAGCTTTAGGGGGGGCTCGAACACTGAAGCTTTCTTT.